Sequencing of this T cell receptor beta chain was carried out in a study of T cells in Graves' hyperthyroidism and ophthalmopathy. A few counts support this clonotype. Antigen specificity is unknown. Among the patients, aged 18 to 65, hyperthyroidism was newly diagnosed and had lasted under 2 months. Uncontrolled infection, other autoimmune disease, pregnancy or lactation barred patients from enrollment. Diagnoses rested on clinical symptoms, serum thyroxine and TRAb, thyroid ultrasound and orbital computed tomography. Study findings and constraints: Most expanded thyroid clonotypes above 0.001 also appeared in blood.

Template material for amplifying TCR beta CDR3 regions consisted of RNA transcripts. Researchers ran a first-round RT-PCR on the TCR CDR3 using the HTBI primer set. TCRdb re-called the multiplex PCR reads with MiXCR, one entry per CDR3 protein. The top ten hold about 15% of the sample, which has 450,000 to 600,000 distinct CDR3 sequences, around 15% seen once. The sequence came from a woman in her thirties or forties with Graves' hyperthyroidism. The specimen was blood.

CDR3 in DNA: TGTGCCTGGAGTGGTCCCCACAGGTCCTACGGAGGCACTGAAGCTTTCTTT. Protein: CAWSGPHRSYGGTEAFF. The J gene is TRBJ1-1, the V gene TRBV30; TRBD1 is a possible D gene (5 bases). Germline assignment: CDR1 GTSNPN and CDR2 SVGIG (reference sequence). V lost 1 base to trimming and J lost 4 bases, with 22 bases between them. The length of the CDR3 is 17 residues.